Described below is a single T cell receptor (beta chain) sequence and its context. This sample is drawn from a study of CD8 T cells in Susac syndrome. Germline-derived CDR1 and CDR2 are SQVTM and ANQGSEA. V lost 3 bases and J 7 bases, leaving 18 bases between the germline ends. This CDR3 is built from 14 residues. Reverse transcription of 0.5 to 1 ug RNA was carried out with random hexamers. Multiplex immunoSEQ PCR targeted 54 Vbeta and 13 Jbeta TCR beta segments. TCRdb passed the immunoSEQ multiplex PCR reads through MiXCR, listing each CDR3 protein once. The table shows 250,000 to 300,000 distinct CDR3 sequences, with more than 75% occurring only once. TEMRA cells underwent FACS enrichment and CD8+ and CD4+ T cells underwent negative isolation.

This chain links TRBV29-1 with TRBJ1-2; no clear D. This TCR was sampled from a human donor with multiple sclerosis. Sequencing used CD8+ T cells from PBMCs. The DNA of the CDR3 is TGCAGCGTTGACCTCCACCTTACGGGGATTGGCTACACCTTC. Protein sequence: CSVDLHLTGIGYTF.